This is a list of T cell receptor beta chains from one sample in a study of blood T cell repertoires in COVID-19. The repertoire was sequenced with immunoSEQ multiplex PCR; TCRdb's copy has only in-frame clones and lacks some. Found here are 77,000 or so clones, around 83% of them singletons; the top ten hold over 5%. The sample was peripheral blood. Receptors were obtained from a woman in her sixties or seventies with acute or convalescent COVID-19. Both conserved end residues are part of each CDR3. The order of the fields is clone size, D gene, J gene, V gene, CDR3 DNA, CDR3 protein. The D gene is left open where the match is weak. Where a row states a size, it is once, few, many or the class of an expanded clone; other rows omit it.

. TRBD1 TRBJ1-5 TRBV18 TGTGCCAGCTCAAGAACAGGGGCGAGCAATCAGCCCCAGCATTTT CASSRTGASNQPQHF
once TRBD1 TRBJ1-5 TRBV19 TGTGCCAGTAGTATAGACAAGGACAGGTCCGGCAATCAGCCCCAGCATTTT CASSIDKDRSGNQPQHF
. . TRBJ1-3 TRBV11-2 TGTGCCAGCTTCGGACAGACCTCTGGAAACACCATATATTTT CASFGQTSGNTIYF
once . TRBJ2-3 TRBV30 TGTGCCTGGAGTGACCTAGCGGATACGCAGTATTTT CAWSDLADTQYF
. . TRBJ2-6 TRBV3-1/TRBV3-2 TGTGCCAGCAGCCCCTACTCTGGGGCCAACGTCCTGACTTTC CASSPYSGANVLTF
. . TRBJ1-2 TRBV11-3 TGTGCCAGCAGCTACAGGGCACATGGCTACACCTTC CASSYRAHGYTF
. . TRBJ2-2 TRBV15 TGTGCCACCAGCAGAGGTGCGGAAACCGGGGAGCTGTTTTTT CATSRGAETGELFF
. TRBD1 TRBJ1-6 TRBV7-3 TGTGCCAGCAGCTTAGGGACAGGGGCCCTCTCCTATAATTCACCCCTCCACTTT CASSLGTGALSYNSPLHF
. . TRBJ1-2 TRBV25-1 TGTGCCAGCAGTGAGGGGGCCCCTAACTATGGCTACACCTTC CASSEGAPNYGYTF
. . TRBJ2-4 TRBV12-2 TGTGCAAGTCGCCCCCAGTTTGTTCGGGGGGCCGCCAAAAACATTCAGTACTTC CASRPQFVRGAAKNIQYF
. . TRBJ1-6 TRBV3-1/TRBV3-2 TGTGCCAGCAGCCAAAGGACAGAGAATTCACCCCTCCACTTT CASSQRTENSPLHF
. . TRBJ2-1 TRBV12-5 TGTGCTAGTGGTCCACTCTGGGGGGGGCCCTACAATGAGCAGTTCTTC CASGPLWGGPYNEQFF
. . TRBJ1-4 TRBV6-1 TGTGCCAGCAGTGAAGTTCGCGCTAATGAAAAACTGTTTTTT CASSEVRANEKLFF
few . TRBJ1-3 TRBV7-2 TGTGTCCGCGGGGCCAGAAACACCATATATTTT CVRGARNTIYF
. . TRBJ1-1 TRBV29-1 TGCAGCGCCCGGCCTAGGGGCTTCAACACTGAAGCTTTCTTT CSARPRGFNTEAFF
. TRBD2 TRBJ2-3 TRBV4-1 TGCGCCAGCAGGGCGGGGGCAGATACGCAGTATTTT CASRAGADTQYF
. . TRBJ1-2 TRBV4-1 TGCGCCAGCAGCCAAGATGGGCAGGAAACGTATGGCTACACCTTC CASSQDGQETYGYTF
. TRBD2 TRBJ2-2 TRBV5-4 TGTGCCAGCAGCTTGGGGACTAGCGGGGCGAACACCGGGGAGCTGTTTTTT CASSLGTSGANTGELFF
once TRBD1 TRBJ1-2 TRBV29-1 TGCAGCGTTGGCAAGGGGGCGCTGGGATATGGCTACACCTTC CSVGKGALGYGYTF
. . TRBJ2-2 TRBV24-1 TGTGCCACCAGTGACTACTACACCGGGGAGCTGTTTTTT CATSDYYTGELFF
once TRBD1 TRBJ1-2 TRBV5-1 TGCGCCAGCAGCCCGGGACAGGAATTGAGCTACACCTTC CASSPGQELSYTF
. . TRBJ1-6 TRBV19 TGTGCCAGTAGTATCCAGGCCTCCTATAATTCACCCCTCCACTTT CASSIQASYNSPLHF
. . TRBJ1-6 TRBV3-1/TRBV3-2 TGTGCCAGCAGCCAAAGGAGGCCGAACTATAATTCACCCCTCCACTTT CASSQRRPNYNSPLHF
. TRBD1 TRBJ1-5 TRBV19 TGTGCCAGTACCTCCGGGACAGGGAACGGTCAGCCCCAGCATTTT CASTSGTGNGQPQHF
. . TRBJ2-2 TRBV11-2 TGTGCCAGCAGCTTACGCTCAGGGAACACCGGGGAGCTGTTTTTT CASSLRSGNTGELFF
. . TRBJ1-1 TRBV12-3/TRBV12-4 TGTGCCAGCAGTATCGCAGGGGATACTGAAGCTTTCTTT CASSIAGDTEAFF
. . TRBJ2-7 TRBV7-8 TGTGCCAGCACCCCGCCGGGGAACTCCTACGAGCAGTACTTC CASTPPGNSYEQYF
once . TRBJ2-1 TRBV24-1 TGTGCCACCAGTGATTTAGGAGGGGCCCCCGAGCAGTTCTTC CATSDLGGAPEQFF
. TRBD1 TRBJ1-2 TRBV2 TGTGCCAGCAGTGAAAGGAGGGGGCAAGATGGCTACACCTTC CASSERRGQDGYTF
. TRBD1 TRBJ2-6 TRBV5-4 TGTGCCAGCAGCATTGGGGGGACAGGGATCATTGCTGGGGCCAACGTCCTGACTTTC CASSIGGTGIIAGANVLTF
. . TRBJ1-5 TRBV7-2 TGTGCCAGCAGCCCATTCGGGACAACAAGCAATCAGCCCCAGCATTTT CASSPFGTTSNQPQHF
. . TRBJ1-2 TRBV19 TGTGCCAGTAGTACCTGGGGCAGGAACTATGGCTACACCTTC CASSTWGRNYGYTF
. . TRBJ2-1 TRBV11-3 TGTGCCAGCAGCTTAGATCAGTGGCGGGGAGACAATGAGCAGTTCTTC CASSLDQWRGDNEQFF
. . TRBJ1-5 TRBV10-2 TGCGCCAGCAGCCAGGGTGAGAGTCAGCCCCAGCATTTT CASSQGESQPQHF
. TRBD2 TRBJ2-1 TRBV18 TGTGCCAGCTCACCCCTTAGCGGGGGGACATACAATGAGCAGTTCTTC CASSPLSGGTYNEQFF
. TRBD1 TRBJ1-1 TRBV6-6 TGTGCCAGCAGACAGGGACAGGGGGCGGTCAACACTGAAGCTTTCTTT CASRQGQGAVNTEAFF
. . TRBJ2-2 TRBV4-2 TGTGCCAGCAGCCTTTCAACCGGGGAGCTGTTTTTT CASSLSTGELFF
. . TRBJ1-1 TRBV7-9 TGTGCCAGCAGCTTCCTGACAACCTCCTTGAACACTGAAGCTTTCTTT CASSFLTTSLNTEAFF
. TRBD1 TRBJ1-5 TRBV19 TGTGCCAGTGAAGGACAGGGCGATCAGCCCCAGCATTTT CASEGQGDQPQHF
. TRBD2 TRBJ2-1 TRBV19 TGTGCCAGTAGTATAAACGGGGGGGCAGACGAGCAGTTCTTC CASSINGGADEQFF
. . TRBJ2-7 TRBV18 TGTGCCAGCTCCGGGGGCCCGGGGGGCCTTACTCGCTACGAGCAGTACTTC CASSGGPGGLTRYEQYF
once TRBD1 TRBJ1-2 TRBV6-1 TGTGCCAGCAGTGTTGGACAGGGCCTTACCAGGAGCTATGGCTACACCTTC CASSVGQGLTRSYGYTF
. . TRBJ2-3 TRBV3-1/TRBV3-2 TGTGCCAGCAGCCAAGATATCGAGACAGCTAGCACAGATACGCAGTATTTT CASSQDIETASTDTQYF